This T cell receptor beta chain was sequenced during a study of T cell changes during pregnancy in multiple sclerosis. Looked up from germline, CDR1 is MNHEY and CDR2 is SVGAGI. CDR3 length: 15 amino acids. Losses at the gene ends were 0 bases for V and 6 bases for J; bases not matched to a gene: 8. TCRdb's table, derived via immunoSEQ multiplex PCR, lists solely in-frame clones and lacks some. The sample has 15,000 to 25,000 clones, 86% seen once. V is TRBV6-5 and J is TRBJ2-7; 7 bases map to TRBD2. This clonotype was sampled from a female donor in good health, enrolled as a control in a pregnancy study. Sample: CD8+ T cells from peripheral blood mononuclear cells, taken in the third trimester of pregnancy. The CDR3 protein is CASSYSTSGGVEQYF. The CDR3 nucleotides are TGTGCCAGCAGTTACTCAACATCGGGGGGAGTCGAGCAGTACTTC.